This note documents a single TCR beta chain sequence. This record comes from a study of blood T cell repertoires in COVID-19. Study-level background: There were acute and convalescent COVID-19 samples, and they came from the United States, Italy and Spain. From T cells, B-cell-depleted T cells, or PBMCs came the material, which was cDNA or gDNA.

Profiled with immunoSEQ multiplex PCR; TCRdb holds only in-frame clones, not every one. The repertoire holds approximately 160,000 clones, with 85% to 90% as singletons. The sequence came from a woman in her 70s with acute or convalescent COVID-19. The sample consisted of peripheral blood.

The CDR3 DNA follows: TGTGCCAGCAGCTTAAAACTAGCGACGGCAGAGACCCAGTACTTC. It is translated as CASSLKLATAETQYF. The chain has TRBV7-9 and TRBJ2-5; 7 nucleotides align to TRBD2. V lost 2 bases and J lost 4; bases outside the gene matches: 7. CDR1 and CDR2 from the germline V gene are SEHNR and FQNEAQ (reference sequence). This CDR3 is 15 amino acids long.